This T cell receptor beta chain appears in the sequencing data of a study of T cells after yellow fever vaccination. This clonotype was counted ten times or more. Trimming cost V 2 bases and J 2 bases, with 12 bases left between them. CDR1 and CDR2 (germline): KGHDR, SFDVKD. This CDR3 has 16 residues. TCRdb itself ran the 5' RACE reads through MiXCR, one entry per CDR3 protein. The table records approximately 340,000 distinct CDR3 sequences, roughly 8.7% of them present only once. This specimen consisted of PBMCs, obtained on the day of the first yellow fever vaccination. The chain uses TRBV24-1 and TRBJ2-1, with D possibly being TRBD2 (5 bases). This sequence was found in a man between 18 and 35 years old who received the YFV17D yellow fever vaccine. The chain's CDR3 is CATSDSMGSTYNEQFF. DNA for the CDR3: TGTGCCACCAGTGATTCTATGGGGAGCACCTACAATGAGCAGTTCTTC.